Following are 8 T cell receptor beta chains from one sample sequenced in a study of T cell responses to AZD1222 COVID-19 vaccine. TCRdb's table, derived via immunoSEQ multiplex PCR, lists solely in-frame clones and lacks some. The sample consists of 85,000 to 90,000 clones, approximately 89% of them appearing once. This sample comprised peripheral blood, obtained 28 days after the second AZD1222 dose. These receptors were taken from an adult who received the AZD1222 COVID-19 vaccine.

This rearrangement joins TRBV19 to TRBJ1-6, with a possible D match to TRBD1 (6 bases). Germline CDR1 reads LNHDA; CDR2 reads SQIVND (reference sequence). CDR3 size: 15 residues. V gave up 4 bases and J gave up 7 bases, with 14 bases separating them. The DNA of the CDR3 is TGTGCCAGTAGTACGTCTGGGGGCTTGAATTCACCCCTCCACTTT. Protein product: CASSTSGGLNSPLHF.

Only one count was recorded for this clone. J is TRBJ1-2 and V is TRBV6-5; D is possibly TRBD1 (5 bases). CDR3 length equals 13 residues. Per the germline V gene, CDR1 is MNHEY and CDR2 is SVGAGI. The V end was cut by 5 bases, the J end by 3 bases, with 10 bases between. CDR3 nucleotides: TGTGCCAGCAGTCCCATGACAGACTATGGCTACACCTTC. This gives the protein CASSPMTDYGYTF.

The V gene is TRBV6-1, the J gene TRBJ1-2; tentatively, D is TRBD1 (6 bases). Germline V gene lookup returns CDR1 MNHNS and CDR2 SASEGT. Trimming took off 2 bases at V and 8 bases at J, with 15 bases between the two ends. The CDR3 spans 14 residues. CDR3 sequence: CASSERLGARGYTF. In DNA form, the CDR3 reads TGTGCCAGCAGTGAAAGGCTGGGGGCGAGGGGCTACACCTTC.

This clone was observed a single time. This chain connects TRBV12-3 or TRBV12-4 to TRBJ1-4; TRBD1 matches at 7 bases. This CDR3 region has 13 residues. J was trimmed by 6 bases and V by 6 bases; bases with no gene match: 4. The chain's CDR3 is CASRVGGDEKLFF. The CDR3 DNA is TGTGCCAGCAGAGTAGGGGGCGATGAAAAACTGTTTTTT.

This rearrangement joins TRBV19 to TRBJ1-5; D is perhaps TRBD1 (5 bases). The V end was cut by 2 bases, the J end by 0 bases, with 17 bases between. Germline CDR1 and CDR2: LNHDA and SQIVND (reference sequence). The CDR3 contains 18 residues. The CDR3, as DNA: TGTGCCAGTAGTATATTGGGCCAGGGAAAGAATAGCAATCAGCCCCAGCATTTT. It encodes CASSILGQGKNSNQPQHF.

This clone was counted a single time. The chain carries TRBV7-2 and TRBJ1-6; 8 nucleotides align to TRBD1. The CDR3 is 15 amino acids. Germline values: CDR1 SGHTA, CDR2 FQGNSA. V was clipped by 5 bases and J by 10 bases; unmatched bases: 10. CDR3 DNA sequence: TGTGCCAGCAGCACCCTCAGGGGGCTGGCCTCACCCCTCCACTTT. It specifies CASSTLRGLASPLHF.

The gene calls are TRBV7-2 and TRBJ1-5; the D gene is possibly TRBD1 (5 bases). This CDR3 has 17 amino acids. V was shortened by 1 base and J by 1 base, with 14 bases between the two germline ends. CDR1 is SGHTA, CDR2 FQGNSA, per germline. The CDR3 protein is CASSLGAGTFSNQPQHF. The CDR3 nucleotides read TGTGCCAGCAGCTTAGGGGCCGGGACTTTCAGCAATCAGCCCCAGCATTTT.

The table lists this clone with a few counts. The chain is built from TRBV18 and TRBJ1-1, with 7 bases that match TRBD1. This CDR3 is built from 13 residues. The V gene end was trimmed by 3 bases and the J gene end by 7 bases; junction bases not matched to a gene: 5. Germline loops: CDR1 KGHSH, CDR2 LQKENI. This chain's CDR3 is CASSPRQGSEAFF. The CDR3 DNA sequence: TGTGCCAGCTCACCCCGACAGGGTAGTGAAGCTTTCTTT.